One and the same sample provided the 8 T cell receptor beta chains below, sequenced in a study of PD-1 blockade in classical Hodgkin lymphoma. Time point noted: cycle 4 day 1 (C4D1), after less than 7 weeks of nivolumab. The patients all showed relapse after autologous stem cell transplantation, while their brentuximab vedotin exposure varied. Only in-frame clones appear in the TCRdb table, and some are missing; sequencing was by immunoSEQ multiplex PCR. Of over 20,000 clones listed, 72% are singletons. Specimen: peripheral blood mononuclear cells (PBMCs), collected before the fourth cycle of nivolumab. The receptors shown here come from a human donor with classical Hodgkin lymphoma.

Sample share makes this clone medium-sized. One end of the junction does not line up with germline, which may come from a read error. CDR3 bases: TGTGCCAGCAGCTTCCGGGAGAAGGTCTTC. Translating it yields CASSFREKVF. The chain carries TRBV7-2 and TRBJ2-7; D might be TRBD2 (6 bases). Germline V gene lookup returns CDR1 SGHTA and CDR2 FQGNSA. CDR3 length equals 10 residues.

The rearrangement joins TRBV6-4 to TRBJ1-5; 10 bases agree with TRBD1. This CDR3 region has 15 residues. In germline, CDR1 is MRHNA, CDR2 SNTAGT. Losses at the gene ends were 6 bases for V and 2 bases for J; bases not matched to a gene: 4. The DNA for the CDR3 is TGTGCCAGCAGCCCCGGGACAGGGGGCAATCAGCCCCAGCATTTT. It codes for CASSPGTGGNQPQHF.

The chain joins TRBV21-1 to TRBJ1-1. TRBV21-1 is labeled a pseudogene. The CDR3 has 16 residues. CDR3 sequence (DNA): TGTGCCAGCAGCATTCGGCACGGGACGGTGGACACTGAAGCTTTCTTT. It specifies CASSIRHGTVDTEAFF.

For the CDR3, the DNA is TGTGCCAGCAGTTACGCGGAGGACGGCTATGGCTACACCTTC. Encoded protein: CASSYAEDGYGYTF. The gene calls are TRBV6-5 and TRBJ1-2; D gene uncertain. This CDR3 is built from 14 residues. In germline, CDR1 is MNHEY, CDR2 SVGAGI. Between the trimmed V and J ends, which lost 2 bases and 4 bases, there was a span of 11 bases.

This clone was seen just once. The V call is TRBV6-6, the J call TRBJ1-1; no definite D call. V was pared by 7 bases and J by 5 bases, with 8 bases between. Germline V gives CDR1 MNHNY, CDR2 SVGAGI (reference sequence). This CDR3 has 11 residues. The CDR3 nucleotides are TGTGCCAGCATGGGGAGGACTGAAGCTTTCTTT. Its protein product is CASMGRTEAFF.

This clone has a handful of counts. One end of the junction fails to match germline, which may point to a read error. CDR3 amino acids: CASSQGGNPPHF. DNA of the CDR3: TGCGCCAGCAGCCAAGGAGGGAACCCCCCGCATTTT. V gene TRBV4-1 combines with J gene TRBJ1-5; D unclear. This CDR3 is built from 12 residues. CDR1 is MGHRA and CDR2 is YSYEKL in the germline V gene.

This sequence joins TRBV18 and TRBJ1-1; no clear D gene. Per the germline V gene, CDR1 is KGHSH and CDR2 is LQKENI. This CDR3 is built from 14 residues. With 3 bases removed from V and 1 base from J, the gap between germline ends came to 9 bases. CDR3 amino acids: CASSPAGRNTEAFF. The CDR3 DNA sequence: TGTGCCAGCTCACCTGCGGGCAGGAACACTGAAGCTTTCTTT.

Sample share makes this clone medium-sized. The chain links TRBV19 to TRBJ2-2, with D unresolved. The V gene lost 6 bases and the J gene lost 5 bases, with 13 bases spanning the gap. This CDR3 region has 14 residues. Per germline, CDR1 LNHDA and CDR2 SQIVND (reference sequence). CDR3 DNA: TGTGCCAGTAGAGCCCCCTCCGGGACCGGGGAGCTGTTTTTT. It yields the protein CASRAPSGTGELFF.